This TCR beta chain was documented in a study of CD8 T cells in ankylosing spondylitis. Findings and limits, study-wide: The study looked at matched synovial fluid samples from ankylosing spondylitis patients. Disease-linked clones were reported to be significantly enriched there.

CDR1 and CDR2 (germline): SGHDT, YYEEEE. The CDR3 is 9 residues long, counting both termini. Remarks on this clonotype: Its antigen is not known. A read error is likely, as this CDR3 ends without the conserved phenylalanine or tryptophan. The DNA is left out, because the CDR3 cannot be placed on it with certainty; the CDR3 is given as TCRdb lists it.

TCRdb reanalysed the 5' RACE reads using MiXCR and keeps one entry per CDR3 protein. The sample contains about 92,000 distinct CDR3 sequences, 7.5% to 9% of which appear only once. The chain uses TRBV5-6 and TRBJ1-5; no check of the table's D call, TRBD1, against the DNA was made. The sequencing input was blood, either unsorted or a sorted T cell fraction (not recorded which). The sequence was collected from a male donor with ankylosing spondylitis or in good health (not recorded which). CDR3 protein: CASSQGQGI.